This TCR beta chain was recovered during a study of human T cells and chemical hapten exposure. In the study overall: The variation in per-sample TCR yields arose mainly from small differences in pooled library volumes. Study conclusions and caveats: Expanded TCRs clustered into significantly more large CDR3 similarity groups than controls, the analysis revealed.

The time point: pre-sensitization, week 0. Specified treatment: therapeutic diphenylcyclopropenone sensitization with weekly scalp DPC. Comments on this clonotype: Antigen: not known.

One entry per CDR3 protein, called by TCRdb with MiXCR from the RACE reads. The top ten hold 2.5% to 3% of the sample, which has more than 300,000 distinct CDR3 sequences, about 5.1% seen once. CDR3 length equals 14 residues. Per germline, CDR1 LGHDT and CDR2 YNNKEL (reference sequence). V lost 3 bases, J lost 7 bases, and 13 bases lay in between. The sample was whole blood, taken in connection with sensitization to the hapten diphenylcyclopropenone (DPC). This chain connects TRBV3-1 to TRBJ2-1; D unclear. This TCR derives from a woman aged 45-65 years with alopecia areata. Some clones in this sample may be carry-over from other donors' samples. CDR3 coding DNA: TGTGCCAGCAGCCATTGGGGTACCGAAAATGAGCAGTTCTTC. Amino acids: CASSHWGTENEQFF.